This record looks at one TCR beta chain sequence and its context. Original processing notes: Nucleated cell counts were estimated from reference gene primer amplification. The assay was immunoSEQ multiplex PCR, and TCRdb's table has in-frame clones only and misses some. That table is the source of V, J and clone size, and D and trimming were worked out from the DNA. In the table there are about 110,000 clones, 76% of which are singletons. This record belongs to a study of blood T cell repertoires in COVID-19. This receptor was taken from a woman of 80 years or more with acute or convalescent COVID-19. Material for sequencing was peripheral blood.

The CDR3 DNA is TGTGCCAGCAGCTTAGAGGGGGCAGTCAACTATGGCTACACCTTC. Amino acids: CASSLEGAVNYGYTF. The V gene is TRBV7-9, the J gene TRBJ1-2, with 7 bases aligning to TRBD1. The length of the CDR3 is 15 residues. V lost 1 base, J lost 2 bases, and 4 bases stayed unmatched. Germline loops: CDR1 SEHNR, CDR2 FQNEAQ (reference sequence).